This T cell receptor beta chain was captured in a study of CD8 T cells in ankylosing spondylitis. Findings and caveats of the study: A CD8+ phenotype characterized the disease-linked clones, which were relatively rare in peripheral blood. There was a TCR beta motif, made of fewer than 10 highly homologous variants, that appeared characteristic of ankylosing spondylitis blood. In the blood and synovial fluid of reactive arthritis, some motif variants had been previously reported.

Of note for this clonotype: The antigen remains unidentified.

Germline V gives CDR1 ENHRY, CDR2 SYGVKD. V trimming: 4 bases; J trimming: 1 base; junction bases outside the gene matches: 4. This CDR3 comprises 15 residues. A single record per CDR3 protein comes from TCRdb applying MiXCR to the 5' RACE reads. The repertoire holds around 480,000 distinct CDR3 sequences, with approximately 17% as singletons. The sequence was obtained from a male donor with ankylosing spondylitis. The sequencing sample was made of blood, either unsorted or a sorted T cell fraction (not recorded which). This chain joins TRBV10-3 and TRBJ1-5, with TRBD1 matching over 7 bases. CDR3 sequence (DNA): TGTGCCATCAGTGCCAACAGGGGAAGCAATCAGCCCCAGCATTTT. Translated, it gives CAISANRGSNQPQHF.